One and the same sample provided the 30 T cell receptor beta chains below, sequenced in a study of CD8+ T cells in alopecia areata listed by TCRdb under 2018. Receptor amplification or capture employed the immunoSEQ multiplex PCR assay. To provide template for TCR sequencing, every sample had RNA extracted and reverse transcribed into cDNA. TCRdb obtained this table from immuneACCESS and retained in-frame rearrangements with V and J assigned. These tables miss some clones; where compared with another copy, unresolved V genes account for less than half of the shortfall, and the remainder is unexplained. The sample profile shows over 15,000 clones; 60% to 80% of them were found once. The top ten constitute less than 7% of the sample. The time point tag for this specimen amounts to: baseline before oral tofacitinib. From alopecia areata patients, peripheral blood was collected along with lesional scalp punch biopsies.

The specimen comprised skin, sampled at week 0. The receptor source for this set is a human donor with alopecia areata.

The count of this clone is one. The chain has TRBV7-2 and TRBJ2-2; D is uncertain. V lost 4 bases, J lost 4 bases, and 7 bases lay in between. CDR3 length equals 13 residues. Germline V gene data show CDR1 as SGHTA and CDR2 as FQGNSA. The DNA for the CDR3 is TGTGCCAGCAGCTCCAGTTTCACCGGGGAGCTGTTTTTT. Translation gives CASSSSFTGELFF.

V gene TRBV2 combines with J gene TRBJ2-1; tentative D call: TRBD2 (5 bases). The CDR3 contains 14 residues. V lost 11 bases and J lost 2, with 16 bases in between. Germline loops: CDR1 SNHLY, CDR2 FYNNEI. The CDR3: CAARGQSPYNEQFF. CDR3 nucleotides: TGTGCCGCTCGGGGTCAGTCGCCCTACAATGAGCAGTTCTTC.

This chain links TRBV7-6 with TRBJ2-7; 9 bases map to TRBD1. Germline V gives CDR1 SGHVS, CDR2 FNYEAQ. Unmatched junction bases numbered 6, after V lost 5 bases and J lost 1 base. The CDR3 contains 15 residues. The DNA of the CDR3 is TGTGCCAGCAGCCGGACAGGGGTTGGATCCTACGAGCAGTACTTC. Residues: CASSRTGVGSYEQYF.

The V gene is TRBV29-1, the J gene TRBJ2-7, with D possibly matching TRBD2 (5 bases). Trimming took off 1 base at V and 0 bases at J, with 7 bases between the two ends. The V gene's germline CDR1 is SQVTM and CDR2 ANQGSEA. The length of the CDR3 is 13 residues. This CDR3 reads CSVEGGDSYEQYF. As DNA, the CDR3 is TGCAGCGTTGAAGGGGGAGACTCCTACGAGCAGTACTTC.

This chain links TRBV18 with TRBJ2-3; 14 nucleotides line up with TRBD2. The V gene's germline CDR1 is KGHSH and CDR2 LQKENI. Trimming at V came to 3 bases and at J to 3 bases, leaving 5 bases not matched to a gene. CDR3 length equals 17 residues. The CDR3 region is CASSPLGLAGGTDTQYF. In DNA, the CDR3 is TGTGCCAGCTCACCGCTCGGACTAGCGGGGGGAACAGATACGCAGTATTTT.

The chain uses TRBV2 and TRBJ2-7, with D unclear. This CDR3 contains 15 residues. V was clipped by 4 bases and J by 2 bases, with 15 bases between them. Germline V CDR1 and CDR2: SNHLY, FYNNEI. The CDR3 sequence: CASSGSPGYPYEQYF. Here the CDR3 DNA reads TGTGCCAGCAGTGGCTCCCCCGGTTACCCCTACGAGCAGTACTTC.

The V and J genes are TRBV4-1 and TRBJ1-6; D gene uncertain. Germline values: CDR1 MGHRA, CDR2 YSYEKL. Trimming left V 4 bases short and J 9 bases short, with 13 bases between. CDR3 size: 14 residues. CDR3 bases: TGCGCCAGCAGCCCCTTGGGAACGGGTTCACCCCTCCACTTT. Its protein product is CASSPLGTGSPLHF.

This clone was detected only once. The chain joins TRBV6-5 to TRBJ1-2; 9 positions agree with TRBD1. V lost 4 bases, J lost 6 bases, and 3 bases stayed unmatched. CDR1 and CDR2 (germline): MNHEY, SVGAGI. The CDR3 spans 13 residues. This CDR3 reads CASSWTGVDGYTF. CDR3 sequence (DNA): TGTGCCAGCAGTTGGACAGGGGTGGATGGCTACACCTTC.

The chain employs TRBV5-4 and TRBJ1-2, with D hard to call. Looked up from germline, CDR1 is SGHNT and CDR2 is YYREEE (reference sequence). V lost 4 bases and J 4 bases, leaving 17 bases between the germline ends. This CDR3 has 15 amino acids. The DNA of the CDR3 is TGTGCCAGCAGCATTGGACTATCCGCCTCCTATGGCTACACCTTC. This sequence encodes CASSIGLSASYGYTF. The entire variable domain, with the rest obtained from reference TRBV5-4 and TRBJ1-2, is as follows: ETGVTQSPTHLIKTRGQQVTLRCSSQSGHNTVSWYQQALGQGPQFIFQYYREEENGRGNFPPRFSGLQFPNYSSELNVNALELDDSALYLCASSIGLSASYGYTFGSGTRLTVV.

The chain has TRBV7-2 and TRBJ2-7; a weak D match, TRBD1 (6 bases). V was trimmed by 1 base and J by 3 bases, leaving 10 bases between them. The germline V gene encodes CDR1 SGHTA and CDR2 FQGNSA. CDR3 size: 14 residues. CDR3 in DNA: TGTGCCAGCAGCTTAGACAGGGACGGCTACGAGCAGTACTTC. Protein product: CASSLDRDGYEQYF.

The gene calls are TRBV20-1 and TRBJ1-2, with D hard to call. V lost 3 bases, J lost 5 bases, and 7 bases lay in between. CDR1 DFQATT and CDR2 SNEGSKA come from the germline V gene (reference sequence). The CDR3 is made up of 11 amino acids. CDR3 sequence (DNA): TGCAGTGCTAGGGCTGCGTATGGCTACACCTTC. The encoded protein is CSARAAYGYTF.

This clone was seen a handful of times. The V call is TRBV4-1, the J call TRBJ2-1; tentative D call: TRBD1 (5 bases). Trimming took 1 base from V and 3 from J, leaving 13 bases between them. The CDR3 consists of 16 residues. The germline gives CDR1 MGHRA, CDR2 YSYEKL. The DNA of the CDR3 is TGCGCCAGCAGCCAAGTGGACATGGGATTCTACAATGAGCAGTTCTTC. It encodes CASSQVDMGFYNEQFF.

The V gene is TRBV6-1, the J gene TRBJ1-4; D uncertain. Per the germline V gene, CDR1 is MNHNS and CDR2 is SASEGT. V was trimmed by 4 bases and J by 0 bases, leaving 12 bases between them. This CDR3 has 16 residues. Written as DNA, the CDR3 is TGTGCCAGCAGTGCTTCAAGGGCGGCAACTAATGAAAAACTGTTTTTT. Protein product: CASSASRAATNEKLFF.

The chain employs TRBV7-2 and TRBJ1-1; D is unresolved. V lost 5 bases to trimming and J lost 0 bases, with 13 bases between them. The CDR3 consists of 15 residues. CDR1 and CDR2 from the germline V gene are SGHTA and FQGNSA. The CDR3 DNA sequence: TGTGCCAGCAGCCCAGTCGTCTCAATGAACACTGAAGCTTTCTTT. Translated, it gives CASSPVVSMNTEAFF.

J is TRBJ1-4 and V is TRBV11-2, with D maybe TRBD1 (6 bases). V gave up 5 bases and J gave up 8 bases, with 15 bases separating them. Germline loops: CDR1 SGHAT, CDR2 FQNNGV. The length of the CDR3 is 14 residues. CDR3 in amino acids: CASSPPGRGEKLFF. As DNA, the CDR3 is TGTGCCAGCAGCCCACCAGGGAGGGGGGAAAAACTGTTTTTT.

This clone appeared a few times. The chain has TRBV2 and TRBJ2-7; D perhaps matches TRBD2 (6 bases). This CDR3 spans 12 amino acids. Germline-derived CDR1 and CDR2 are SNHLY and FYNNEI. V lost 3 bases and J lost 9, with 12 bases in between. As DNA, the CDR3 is TGTGCCAGCAGTGAGGAGGGGCGCGGGCAGTACTTC. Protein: CASSEEGRGQYF.

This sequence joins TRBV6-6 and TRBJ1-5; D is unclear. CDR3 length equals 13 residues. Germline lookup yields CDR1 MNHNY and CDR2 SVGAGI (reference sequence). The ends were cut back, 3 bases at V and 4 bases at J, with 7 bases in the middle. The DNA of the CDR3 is TGTGCCAGCAGTTATTTAGGGAATCAGCCCCAGCATTTT. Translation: CASSYLGNQPQHF.

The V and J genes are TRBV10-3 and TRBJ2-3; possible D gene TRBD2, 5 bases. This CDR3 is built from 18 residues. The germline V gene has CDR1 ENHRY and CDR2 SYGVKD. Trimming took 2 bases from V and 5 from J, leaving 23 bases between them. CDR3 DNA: TGTGCCATCAGTGAGCCCGAGGGCCGTGTAGGGCTGCAAGATACGCAGTATTTT. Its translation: CAISEPEGRVGLQDTQYF.

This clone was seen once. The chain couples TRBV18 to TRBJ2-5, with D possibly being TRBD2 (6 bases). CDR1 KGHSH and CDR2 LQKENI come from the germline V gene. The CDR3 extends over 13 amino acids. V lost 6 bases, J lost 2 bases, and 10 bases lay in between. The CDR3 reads CASSRDLQETQYF. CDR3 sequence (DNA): TGTGCCAGCTCCCGGGACTTACAAGAGACCCAGTACTTC. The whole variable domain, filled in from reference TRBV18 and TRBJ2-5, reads NAGVMQNPRHLVRRRGQEARLRCSPMKGHSHVYWYRQLPEEGLKFMVYLQKENIIDESGMPKERFSAEFPKEGPSILRIQQVVRGDSAAYFCASSRDLQETQYFGPGTRLLVL.

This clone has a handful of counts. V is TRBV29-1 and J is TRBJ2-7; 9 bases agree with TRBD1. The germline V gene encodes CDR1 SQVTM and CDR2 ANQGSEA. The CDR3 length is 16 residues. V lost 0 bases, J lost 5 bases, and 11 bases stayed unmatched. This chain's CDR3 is CSVEEWVGTGRHEQYF. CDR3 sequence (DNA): TGCAGCGTTGAAGAATGGGTAGGGACAGGGCGTCACGAGCAGTACTTC.

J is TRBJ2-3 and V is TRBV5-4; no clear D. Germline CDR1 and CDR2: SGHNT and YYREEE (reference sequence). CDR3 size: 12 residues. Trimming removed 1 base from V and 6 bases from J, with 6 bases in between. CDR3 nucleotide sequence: TGTGCCAGCAGCTTGAGTGATGATACGCAGTATTTT. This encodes CASSLSDDTQYF.

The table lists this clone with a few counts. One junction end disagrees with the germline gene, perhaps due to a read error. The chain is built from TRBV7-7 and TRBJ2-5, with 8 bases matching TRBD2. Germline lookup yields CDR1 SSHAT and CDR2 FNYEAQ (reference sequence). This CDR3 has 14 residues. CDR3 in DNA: TGTGCTAGCAGCTTAGACGGGGGGGCTCGGGCCCAGTACTTC. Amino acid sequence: CASSLDGGARAQYF.

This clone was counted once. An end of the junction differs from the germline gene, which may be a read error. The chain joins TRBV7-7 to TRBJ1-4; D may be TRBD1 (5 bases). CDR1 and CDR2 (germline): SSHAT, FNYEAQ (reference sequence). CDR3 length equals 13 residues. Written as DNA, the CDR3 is TGTGCTAGCAGCTTAGAGAGGGGAGAAAAACTGTTTTTT. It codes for CASSLERGEKLFF.

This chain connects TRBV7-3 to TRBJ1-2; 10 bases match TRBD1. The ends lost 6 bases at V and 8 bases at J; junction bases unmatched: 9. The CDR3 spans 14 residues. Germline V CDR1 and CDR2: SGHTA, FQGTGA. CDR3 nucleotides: TGTGCCAGCAGTCAGACAGGGGGCACTTTGGGCTACACCTTC. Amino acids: CASSQTGGTLGYTF.

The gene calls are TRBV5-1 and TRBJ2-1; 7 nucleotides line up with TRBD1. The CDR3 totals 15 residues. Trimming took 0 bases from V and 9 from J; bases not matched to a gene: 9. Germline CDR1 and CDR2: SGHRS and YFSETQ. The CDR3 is CASSLAETGVSEQFF. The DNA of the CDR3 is TGCGCCAGCAGCTTGGCAGAAACAGGGGTCAGTGAGCAGTTCTTC. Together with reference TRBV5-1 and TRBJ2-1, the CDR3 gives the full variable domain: KAGVTQTPRYLIKTRGQQVTLSCSPISGHRSVSWYQQTPGQGLQFLFEYFSETQRNKGNFPGRFSGRQFSNSRSEMNVSTLELGDSALYLCASSLAETGVSEQFFGPGTRLTVL.

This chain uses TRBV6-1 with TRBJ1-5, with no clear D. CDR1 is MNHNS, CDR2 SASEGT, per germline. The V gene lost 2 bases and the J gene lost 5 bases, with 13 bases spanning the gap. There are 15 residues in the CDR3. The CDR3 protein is CASSEWGTPDQPQHF. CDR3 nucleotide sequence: TGTGCCAGCAGTGAATGGGGTACCCCTGATCAGCCCCAGCATTTT.

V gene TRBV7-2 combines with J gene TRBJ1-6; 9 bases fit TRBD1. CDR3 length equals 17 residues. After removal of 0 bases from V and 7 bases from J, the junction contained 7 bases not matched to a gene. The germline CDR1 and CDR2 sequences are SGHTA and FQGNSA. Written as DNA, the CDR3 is TGTGCCAGCAGCTTAGCTCCGGCCGGGACAGGGAATTCACCCCTCCACTTT. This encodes CASSLAPAGTGNSPLHF.

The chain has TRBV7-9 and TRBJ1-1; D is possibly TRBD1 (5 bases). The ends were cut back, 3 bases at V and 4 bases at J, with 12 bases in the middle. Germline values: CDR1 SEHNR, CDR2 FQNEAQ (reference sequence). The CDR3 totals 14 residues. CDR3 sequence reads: CASSLGGSGTEAFF. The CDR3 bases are TGTGCCAGCAGCTTGGGGGGATCCGGCACTGAAGCTTTCTTT.

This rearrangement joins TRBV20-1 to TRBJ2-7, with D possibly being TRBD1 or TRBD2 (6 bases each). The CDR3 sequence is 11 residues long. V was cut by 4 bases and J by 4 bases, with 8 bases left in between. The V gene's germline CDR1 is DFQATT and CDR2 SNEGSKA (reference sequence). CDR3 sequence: CSAKGGYEQYF. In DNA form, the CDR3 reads TGCAGTGCTAAGGGGGGTTACGAGCAGTACTTC.

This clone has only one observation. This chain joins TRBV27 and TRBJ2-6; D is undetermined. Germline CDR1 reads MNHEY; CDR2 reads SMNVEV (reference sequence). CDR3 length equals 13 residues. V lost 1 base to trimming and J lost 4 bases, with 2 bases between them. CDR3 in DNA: TGTGCCAGCAGTTTATACGGGGCCAACGTCCTGACTTTC. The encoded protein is CASSLYGANVLTF.